One sample yielded the 24 T cell receptor beta chains listed below, sequenced in a study of blood T cell repertoires in COVID-19. Assay: immunoSEQ multiplex PCR; the TCRdb copy retains only in-frame clones and omits some. Among around 250,000 clones listed, about four fifths were seen once. Material for sequencing was peripheral blood. The source of these receptors is a woman aged 18-35 years with acute or convalescent COVID-19.

The rearrangement uses TRBV30 and TRBJ1-5; 11 bases agree with TRBD1. CDR3 size: 17 residues. The germline V gene has CDR1 GTSNPN and CDR2 SVGIG (reference sequence). V shed 1 base, J shed 0 bases, and the junction held 5 bases outside the gene matches. DNA of the CDR3: TGTGCCTGGAGTGGGGACAGGGGGTCTTATAGCAATCAGCCCCAGCATTTT. Amino acid sequence: CAWSGDRGSYSNQPQHF.

The chain couples TRBV6-2 or TRBV6-3 to TRBJ2-6; D may be TRBD2 (5 bases). V gave up 4 bases and J gave up 0 bases, with 19 bases separating them. Germline CDR1 and CDR2: MNHEY and SVGEGT. The length of the CDR3 is 19 residues. CDR3 DNA: TGTGCCAGCAGTTCCCCCGAGGAGGTCCAGATCTCTGGGGCCAACGTCCTGACTTTC. It specifies CASSSPEEVQISGANVLTF.

The rearrangement links TRBV6-2 or TRBV6-3 to TRBJ2-7; 7 nucleotides align to TRBD2. Per the germline V gene, CDR1 is MNHEY and CDR2 is SVGEGT. V shed 2 bases, J shed 3 bases, and the junction held 1 base outside the gene matches. The CDR3 spans 13 residues. The CDR3 bases are TGTGCCAGCAGTTACGGGGGGGTCTACGAGCAGTACTTC. This sequence encodes CASSYGGVYEQYF.

The rearrangement links TRBV14 to TRBJ2-1; 7 bases are shared with TRBD2. CDR3 length: 15 residues. J gave up 4 bases and V 1 base, and 4 bases lay outside the gene matches. Germline CDR1 is SGHDN and CDR2 is FVKESK. The chain's CDR3 is CASSQGLADYNEQFF. CDR3 nucleotides: TGTGCCAGCAGCCAAGGTCTAGCGGATTACAATGAGCAGTTCTTC.

The CDR3 sequence is CASSPGQATNQPQHF. The CDR3 DNA follows: TGTGCCAGTAGTCCAGGACAGGCCACCAATCAGCCCCAGCATTTT. This chain connects TRBV19 to TRBJ1-5, with 7 bases that match TRBD1. Germline assignment: CDR1 LNHDA and CDR2 SQIVND (reference sequence). Trimming cost V 5 bases and J 3 bases; bases outside gene matches: 7. The CDR3 is 15 amino acids. Full variable domain (outside the CDR3, taken from reference TRBV19 and TRBJ1-5): DGGITQSPKYLFRKEGQNVTLSCEQNLNHDAMYWYRQDPGQGLRLIYYSQIVNDFQKGDIAEGYSVSREKKESFPLTVTSAQKNPTAFYLCASSPGQATNQPQHFGDGTRLSIL.

J is TRBJ2-4 and V is TRBV2, with D possibly TRBD2 on 5 matching bases. There are 10 residues in the CDR3. Trimming shortened V by 4 bases and J by 13 bases, and 8 bases separated the two germline ends. Germline V gives CDR1 SNHLY, CDR2 FYNNEI. CDR3 in DNA: TGTGCCAGCAGTGGTAGGGAGCAGTACTTC. It codes for CASSGREQYF.

The rearrangement uses TRBV6-5 and TRBJ1-6; 10 positions match TRBD1. Unmatched junction bases numbered 9, after V lost 5 bases and J lost 11 bases. Germline V lookup: CDR1 MNHEY, CDR2 SVGAGI. The CDR3 is made up of 15 amino acids. CDR3 amino acids: CASSTGQGGSPPLHF. The CDR3 coding sequence is TGTGCCAGCAGTACAGGACAGGGGGGGTCTCCACCCCTCCACTTT.

The chain's CDR3 is CASSFDRAGPYTF. The CDR3 nucleotides are TGTGCCAGCAGCTTCGATCGGGCGGGTCCCTACACCTTC. This chain joins TRBV5-8 and TRBJ1-2; D unclear. The CDR3 is made up of 13 amino acids. The V gene's germline CDR1 is SGHTS and CDR2 YDEGEE. Trimming took off 2 bases at V and 10 bases at J, with 15 bases between the two ends.

The rearrangement links TRBV27 to TRBJ1-5, with 7 bases lining up with TRBD1. Germline CDR1 is MNHEY and CDR2 is SMNVEV (reference sequence). Germline trimming cut 5 bases from V and 3 bases from J; bases unmatched to any gene: 7. This CDR3 has 15 amino acids. This CDR3 reads CASSGRQGNNQPQHF. In DNA form, the CDR3 reads TGTGCCAGCAGTGGTAGACAGGGAAACAATCAGCCCCAGCATTTT.

This clone was picked up one time. This chain links TRBV29-1 with TRBJ2-1; 8 nucleotides agree with TRBD2. Trimming at V came to 4 bases and at J to 5 bases, leaving 10 bases not matched to a gene. The CDR3 totals 15 residues. The germline V gene has CDR1 SQVTM and CDR2 ANQGSEA. CDR3 nucleotide sequence: TGCAGCGTTGCCCTTGGGGCGGGAGGAAACAATGAGCAGTTCTTC. This translates into CSVALGAGGNNEQFF.

This clone has a handful of counts. The chain is built from TRBV19 and TRBJ2-1; maybe TRBD2 (7 bases). CDR3 length equals 19 residues. Germline CDR1 is LNHDA and CDR2 is SQIVND (reference sequence). V shed 7 bases and J shed 6 bases, with 31 bases lying between them. In DNA, the CDR3 is TGTGCCAGTAAGGGAATGGGGGGCTTATTCGGCGGGAGTATCAATGAGCAGTTCTTC. Its translation: CASKGMGGLFGGSINEQFF.

The genes are TRBV7-2 and TRBJ1-2, with TRBD1 as a possible D gene (5 bases). CDR1 SGHTA and CDR2 FQGNSA come from the germline V gene. The V and J ends lost 5 bases and 2 bases respectively, with 18 bases between them. CDR3 length: 16 amino acids. Here the CDR3 reads CASSQYPGGGNYGYTF. The CDR3 DNA sequence: TGTGCCAGCAGCCAATACCCCGGGGGAGGGAACTATGGCTACACCTTC.

Details on this clone: A junction boundary mismatches the germline segment, possibly from a read error. The CDR3 DNA reads as TGTGCCAGCAGCTTAAATCGGGATAAGCAGTATTTT. The encoded protein is CASSLNRDKQYF. V is TRBV13 and J is TRBJ2-3; tentative D call: TRBD2 (5 bases). CDR1 is PRHDT and CDR2 is FYEKMQ in the germline V gene (reference sequence). The CDR3 runs 12 residues.

The chain recombines TRBV28 with TRBJ1-2; 8 positions agree with TRBD1. The CDR3 contains 14 residues. V lost 6 bases, J lost 5 bases, and 8 bases stayed unmatched. Germline CDR1 reads MDHEN; CDR2 reads SYDVKM. In DNA form, the CDR3 reads TGTGCCAGCAGACTAGGACAGGGATTTTATGGCTACACCTTC. It encodes CASRLGQGFYGYTF.

The chain links TRBV27 to TRBJ1-2; D call uncertain. Germline-derived CDR1 and CDR2 are MNHEY and SMNVEV (reference sequence). The CDR3 contains 15 residues. V was trimmed by 5 bases and J by 4 bases, leaving 17 bases between them. CDR3 nucleotides: TGTGCCAGCAGTCACACGGAGGGTAAGGGCTATGGCTACACCTTC. Its translation is CASSHTEGKGYGYTF.

J is TRBJ2-6 and V is TRBV18, with D maybe TRBD1 (6 bases). V was pared by 4 bases and J by 2 bases, with 12 bases between. Germline V gene lookup returns CDR1 KGHSH and CDR2 LQKENI. The CDR3 spans 16 residues. The CDR3: CASSLRSGAGANVLTF. The CDR3 nucleotides read TGTGCCAGCTCACTCAGATCAGGGGCTGGGGCCAACGTCCTGACTTTC.

This clone occurred many times. The chain links TRBV5-1 to TRBJ1-1, with TRBD1 identical over 8 bases. The CDR3 loop spans 13 amino acids. Germline CDR1 reads SGHRS; CDR2 reads YFSETQ. Trimming at V came to 0 bases and at J to 10 bases, leaving 5 bases not matched to a gene. The CDR3 is CASSLGTGGLAFF. CDR3 nucleotides: TGCGCCAGCAGCTTGGGAACAGGGGGGTTAGCTTTCTTT. Full variable domain (missing parts from reference TRBV5-1 and TRBJ1-1): KAGVTQTPRYLIKTRGQQVTLSCSPISGHRSVSWYQQTPGQGLQFLFEYFSETQRNKGNFPGRFSGRQFSNSRSEMNVSTLELGDSALYLCASSLGTGGLAFFGQGTRLTVV.

J is TRBJ2-1 and V is TRBV29-1, with TRBD2 matching over 12 bases. Germline assignment: CDR1 SQVTM and CDR2 ANQGSEA. V dropped 5 bases and J dropped 6; count of bases not matched to a gene: 17. This CDR3 comprises 18 residues. CDR3 region: CSVFGRTSGTGPLNEQFF. The CDR3 nucleotides are TGCAGCGTTTTTGGTCGGACTAGCGGGACCGGACCTCTCAATGAGCAGTTCTTC.

This chain joins TRBV2 and TRBJ2-1, with 7 bases fitting TRBD2. The CDR3 runs to 14 residues. The germline V gene has CDR1 SNHLY and CDR2 FYNNEI. The V segment lost 5 bases and the J segment 8 bases; nucleotides outside the gene matches: 9. This chain's CDR3 is CASSFGGSKHEQFF. The CDR3 bases are TGTGCCAGCAGTTTCGGCGGGAGTAAACATGAGCAGTTCTTC.

CDR3 in amino acids: CATSDRDRGQSSSSYNEQFF. The CDR3 nucleotides read TGTGCCACCAGTGACCGGGACAGGGGGCAATCTTCCAGCTCCTACAATGAGCAGTTCTTC. The V gene is TRBV24-1, the J gene TRBJ2-1, with 12 bases matching TRBD1. The length of the CDR3 is 20 residues. J lost 0 bases, V lost 4 bases, and 12 bases had no gene match. The germline V gene has CDR1 KGHDR and CDR2 SFDVKD.

The chain carries TRBV29-1 and TRBJ2-3, with D tentatively TRBD1 (6 bases). CDR3 length: 14 residues. The ends were cut back, 3 bases at V and 4 bases at J, with 14 bases in the middle. CDR1 and CDR2 (germline): SQVTM, ANQGSEA. The CDR3, as DNA: TGCAGCGTTGAGGGAACAGGGCACGCAGATACGCAGTATTTT. This translates into CSVEGTGHADTQYF.

The rearrangement uses TRBV19 and TRBJ2-6, with D perhaps TRBD2 (6 bases). CDR1 is LNHDA, CDR2 SQIVND, per germline (reference sequence). The CDR3 totals 18 residues. The V and J ends lost 3 bases and 2 bases respectively, with 17 bases between them. This chain's CDR3 is CASSIGLIQRAGANVLTF. CDR3 sequence (DNA): TGTGCCAGTAGTATCGGATTGATACAGCGGGCTGGGGCCAACGTCCTGACTTTC.

This chain uses TRBV6-5 with TRBJ2-1; 7 bases agree with TRBD2. Germline V lookup: CDR1 MNHEY, CDR2 SVGAGI. Trimming took 5 bases from V and 0 from J; bases not matched to a gene: 4. The CDR3 has 15 residues. The CDR3 sequence is CASSPRTSSYNEQFF. Here the CDR3 DNA reads TGTGCCAGCAGTCCCCGGACTAGCTCCTACAATGAGCAGTTCTTC.

The J gene is TRBJ2-3, the V gene TRBV30, with TRBD1 matching 8 bases. Per the germline V gene, CDR1 is GTSNPN and CDR2 is SVGIG (reference sequence). After removal of 5 bases from V and 4 bases from J, the junction contained 5 bases not matched to a gene. The length of the CDR3 is 13 residues. CDR3 in amino acids: CAWGGQGPDTQYF. CDR3 sequence (DNA): TGTGCCTGGGGAGGACAGGGCCCAGATACGCAGTATTTT.